A single sample gave rise to the 27 T cell receptor beta chains below, sequenced in a study of vaccination effects on CD4 cells after COVID-19. Their cognate antigens are unknown. Under the ViraFEST assay, PBMC were stimulated with viral peptide pools so that antigen-specific CD4+ T cells expanded. Sequencing was performed afterwards. Following 10 days of culture, CD4+ T cells were isolated. Having tested negative for nucleocapsid antibodies, the vaccine recipients showed no prior SARS-CoV-2 infection. Profiled with immunoSEQ multiplex PCR; TCRdb holds only in-frame clones, not every one. The top ten hold 20% to 25% of the sample, which has about 38,000 clones, roughly 70% seen once. This material consisted of CD4+ T cells from PBMCs cultured with SARS-CoV-2 spike peptides, taken before COVID-19 vaccination. Every receptor here comes from a human donor who received a COVID-19 vaccine.

The J gene is TRBJ1-5, the V gene TRBV28; D not certain. Germline CDR1 MDHEN, CDR2 SYDVKM. The CDR3 has 14 residues. Trimming removed 2 bases from V and 3 bases from J, with 8 bases in between. CDR3 nucleotides: TGTGCCAGCAGTTTAGCGCTGATCAATCAGCCCCAGCATTTT. This sequence encodes CASSLALINQPQHF. Looking up the rest from reference TRBV28 and TRBJ1-5 gives the full variable domain: DVKVTQSSRYLVKRTGEKVFLECVQDMDHENMFWYRQDPGLGLRLIYFSYDVKMKEKGDIPEGYSVSREKKERFSLILESASTNQTSMYLCASSLALINQPQHFGDGTRLSIL.

The V gene is TRBV6-5, the J gene TRBJ1-6; tentative D call: TRBD1 (6 bases). Trimming pared 7 bases from V and 10 bases from J, leaving 14 bases between. Germline CDR1 reads MNHEY; CDR2 reads SVGAGI. The CDR3 is 13 amino acids. CDR3: CASTQQGGSPLHF. CDR3 coding DNA: TGTGCCAGCACTCAACAGGGTGGATCACCCCTCCACTTT.

V usage is TRBV19 and J usage is TRBJ2-1, with 10 bases lining up with TRBD2. Germline CDR1 LNHDA, CDR2 SQIVND (reference sequence). With 6 bases clipped from V and 1 base from J, the junction kept 9 bases outside the gene matches. This CDR3 has 17 amino acids. The CDR3 spells CASRALAGVGSYNEQFF. In nucleotides, the CDR3 is TGTGCCAGTAGGGCGCTAGCGGGAGTAGGATCCTACAATGAGCAGTTCTTC.

The V and J genes are TRBV6-2 or TRBV6-3 and TRBJ2-1; 14 bases align to TRBD2. The CDR3 runs to 18 residues. V lost 3 bases and J lost 9; bases outside the gene matches: 13. From germline, CDR1 is MNHEY and CDR2 SVGEGT. This CDR3 is CASSYRGETSGRAREQFF. The CDR3 DNA follows: TGTGCCAGCAGTTATAGGGGTGAGACTAGCGGGAGGGCCCGTGAGCAGTTCTTC.

CDR3: CASSIGTSDTQYF. The CDR3 DNA follows: TGTGCCAGCAGTATTGGGACTAGCGATACGCAGTATTTT. The rearrangement joins TRBV6-5 to TRBJ2-3; 9 nucleotides agree with TRBD2. The CDR3 is 13 amino acids. V gave up 5 bases and J gave up 6 bases; unmatched junction bases: 3. From germline, CDR1 is MNHEY and CDR2 SVGAGI.

The chain carries TRBV29-1 and TRBJ2-1; 11 bases are shared with TRBD2. The ends lost 3 bases at V and 10 bases at J; junction bases unmatched: 8. This CDR3 has 14 residues. The V gene's germline CDR1 is SQVTM and CDR2 ANQGSEA. CDR3 sequence (DNA): TGCAGCGTTGAGAAGGCGGTAGCGGGAGGGGAGCAGTTCTTC. It translates to CSVEKAVAGGEQFF.

The V call is TRBV12-5, the J call TRBJ2-1, with 9 positions matching TRBD2. The CDR3 is 17 amino acids. Unmatched junction bases numbered 10, after V lost 0 bases and J lost 7 bases. Germline V gene lookup returns CDR1 LGHNT and CDR2 FRNRAP. The CDR3, as DNA: TGTGCTAGTGGTTTGGTGTTTAGCGGGGGCCTTGGAAATGAGCAGTTCTTC. Encoded protein: CASGLVFSGGLGNEQFF.

This clone appeared a few times. The J gene is TRBJ2-7, the V gene TRBV29-1, with 9 bases matching TRBD1. Germline loops: CDR1 SQVTM, CDR2 ANQGSEA. J was trimmed by 1 base and V by 6 bases; bases with no gene match: 4. CDR3 length: 13 residues. The CDR3: CSVVGTGSYEQYF. DNA for the CDR3: TGCAGCGTCGTCGGGACAGGGTCCTACGAGCAGTACTTC.

This chain links TRBV2 with TRBJ1-5, with unresolved D. The germline gives CDR1 SNHLY, CDR2 FYNNEI. Trimming shortened V by 8 bases and J by 11 bases, and 16 bases separated the two germline ends. This CDR3 has 12 amino acids. The CDR3 is CASEDDGQAQHF. The DNA of the CDR3 is TGTGCCAGCGAAGACGACGGTCAAGCCCAGCATTTT.

The chain combines TRBV7-2 with TRBJ2-7; possible D gene TRBD1, 6 bases. V was clipped by 1 base and J by 5 bases, with 18 bases between them. This CDR3 is 16 amino acids long. Per germline, CDR1 SGHTA and CDR2 FQGNSA. CDR3 bases: TGTGCCAGCAGCTTAGATGGGGGCAGGGCGGCCGACGAGCAGTACTTC. Its translation is CASSLDGGRAADEQYF.

The chain uses TRBV6-6 and TRBJ2-3, with D unclear. Trimming removed 6 bases from V and 6 bases from J, with 13 bases in between. The V gene's germline CDR1 is MNHNY and CDR2 SVGAGI (reference sequence). This CDR3 spans 13 amino acids. CDR3 DNA sequence: TGTGCCAGCAGCCCTCCCGGTACGGATACGCAGTATTTT. Protein product: CASSPPGTDTQYF.

The chain joins TRBV21-1 to TRBJ2-1. TRBV21-1 is noted as a pseudogene. The CDR3 sequence is 19 residues long. The CDR3 is CARGAPRTEPLKSYNEQFF. The CDR3 coding sequence is TGTGCCAGAGGAGCCCCCAGGACGGAGCCCCTCAAGTCCTACAATGAGCAGTTCTTC.

J is TRBJ2-1 and V is TRBV18; D is ambiguous. V was pared by 4 bases and J by 0 bases, with 4 bases between. The germline V gene encodes CDR1 KGHSH and CDR2 LQKENI. This CDR3 has 13 amino acids. The CDR3 sequence: CASSRSSYNEQFF. CDR3 nucleotides: TGTGCCAGCTCACGAAGCTCCTACAATGAGCAGTTCTTC. The full variable domain, its missing parts supplied by reference TRBV18 and TRBJ2-1, is NAGVMQNPRHLVRRRGQEARLRCSPMKGHSHVYWYRQLPEEGLKFMVYLQKENIIDESGMPKERFSAEFPKEGPSILRIQQVVRGDSAAYFCASSRSSYNEQFFGPGTRLTVL.

The chain has TRBV6-5 and TRBJ2-3; 8 nucleotides line up with TRBD2. J gave up 2 bases and V 6 bases, and 4 bases lay outside the gene matches. Germline V gene sequence: CDR1 MNHEY, CDR2 SVGAGI. The CDR3 has 14 amino acids. CDR3 protein: CASSRGGPTDTQYF. CDR3 coding DNA: TGTGCCAGCAGCCGCGGGGGGCCCACAGATACGCAGTATTTT.

J is TRBJ2-1 and V is TRBV18; D may be TRBD2 (6 bases). Trimming took off 2 bases at V and 7 bases at J, with 15 bases between the two ends. Germline CDR1 is KGHSH and CDR2 is LQKENI. The CDR3 runs to 15 residues. This CDR3 reads CASSPTAGPGNEQFF. As DNA, the CDR3 is TGTGCCAGCTCACCAACGGCGGGACCAGGGAATGAGCAGTTCTTC.

This chain uses TRBV7-9 with TRBJ2-5; no clear D. Germline loops: CDR1 SEHNR, CDR2 FQNEAQ (reference sequence). Deletions cut 5 bases from V and 5 bases from J, with 15 bases between. CDR3 length equals 14 residues. In DNA form, the CDR3 reads TGTGCCAGCAGCCACCTGACCCGGGTGGAGACCCAGTACTTC. This codes for CASSHLTRVETQYF.

The CDR3 DNA sequence: TGTGCCTGGGGACAGGGAGCTTATGAAAAACTGTTTTTT. Encoded protein: CAWGQGAYEKLFF. The chain joins TRBV30 to TRBJ1-4; 8 nucleotides match TRBD1. The CDR3 sequence is 13 residues long. Germline trimming cut 5 bases from V and 6 bases from J; bases unmatched to any gene: 5. Germline V gene data show CDR1 as GTSNPN and CDR2 as SVGIG (reference sequence).

This clone was recorded a few times. V is TRBV28 and J is TRBJ2-2; TRBD2 might be the D (6 bases). Germline-derived CDR1 and CDR2 are MDHEN and SYDVKM. This CDR3 contains 16 residues. Trimming removed 2 bases from V and 6 bases from J, with 16 bases in between. This CDR3 is CASSLGGRPSSGELFF. The CDR3 bases are TGTGCCAGCAGTTTAGGAGGGAGGCCAAGCTCCGGGGAGCTGTTTTTT.

The J gene is TRBJ1-2, the V gene TRBV29-1, with D uncertain. The germline V gene has CDR1 SQVTM and CDR2 ANQGSEA. V lost 0 bases and J lost 8, with 7 bases in between. The CDR3 totals 11 residues. The CDR3: CSVEDLGGYTF. The CDR3 DNA reads as TGCAGCGTTGAAGATCTTGGAGGCTACACCTTC.

This clone has a single count. The rearrangement joins TRBV6-6 to TRBJ2-7, with 12 positions matching TRBD2. V shed 6 bases, J shed 4 bases, and the junction held 4 bases outside the gene matches. The germline CDR1 and CDR2 sequences are MNHNY and SVGAGI (reference sequence). CDR3 length: 14 amino acids. Here the CDR3 DNA reads TGTGCCAGCAGCTCCACTAGCGGGAGGTACGAGCAGTACTTC. Amino acid sequence: CASSSTSGRYEQYF.

The chain couples TRBV7-8 to TRBJ1-3, with D possibly matching TRBD1 (5 bases). Germline assignment: CDR1 SGHVS and CDR2 FQNEAQ. The CDR3 contains 15 residues. The V end lost 0 bases, the J end lost 0 bases, and 6 bases lay between the germline ends. CDR3 sequence: CASSLAGHSGNTIYF. The CDR3 nucleotides are TGTGCCAGCAGCTTAGCGGGGCACTCTGGAAACACCATATATTTT.

This rearrangement joins TRBV11-2 to TRBJ1-1, with 8 bases fitting TRBD1. The germline gives CDR1 SGHAT, CDR2 FQNNGV. CDR3 length: 14 amino acids. The trim removed 5 bases at V and 1 base at J, leaving 3 bases unmatched. The CDR3 protein is CASSLGTGNTEAFF. CDR3 DNA: TGTGCCAGCAGCCTAGGGACAGGGAACACTGAAGCTTTCTTT. The full variable domain, with the rest looked up from reference TRBV11-2 and TRBJ1-1, is EAGVAQSPRYKIIEKRQSVAFWCNPISGHATLYWYQQILGQGPKLLIQFQNNGVVDDSQLPKDRFSAERLKGVDSTLKIQPAKLEDSAVYLCASSLGTGNTEAFFGQGTRLTVV.

The chain couples TRBV7-2 to TRBJ1-1; D call uncertain. The ends were cut back, 1 base at V and 5 bases at J, with 11 bases in the middle. Germline lookup yields CDR1 SGHTA and CDR2 FQGNSA. This CDR3 spans 14 amino acids. For the CDR3, the DNA is TGTGCCAGCAGCTTAGTTCCGGCAGCAACTGAAGCTTTCTTT. Amino acid sequence: CASSLVPAATEAFF.

The J gene is TRBJ2-1, the V gene TRBV6-2 or TRBV6-3; 13 nucleotides align to TRBD2. The CDR3 contains 16 residues. After removal of 5 bases from V and 3 bases from J, the junction contained 4 bases not matched to a gene. Germline V gene data show CDR1 as MNHEY and CDR2 as SVGEGT. In DNA form, the CDR3 reads TGTGCCAGCAGTCTACTAGCGGGGGGGCACTACAATGAGCAGTTCTTC. This translates into CASSLLAGGHYNEQFF.

This rearrangement joins TRBV6-2 or TRBV6-3 to TRBJ2-1; TRBD1 matches 10 bases. Trimming cost V 2 bases and J 7 bases; bases outside gene matches: 5. The CDR3 extends over 15 amino acids. Looked up from germline, CDR1 is MNHEY and CDR2 is SVGEGT. Written as DNA, the CDR3 is TGTGCCAGCAGTTACGGGACAGGGGAGAGGAATGAGCAGTTCTTC. Residues: CASSYGTGERNEQFF.

This chain links TRBV5-1 with TRBJ1-1; D is uncertain. The CDR3 runs to 13 residues. Trimming left V 4 bases short and J 4 bases short, with 11 bases between. The germline CDR1 and CDR2 sequences are SGHRS and YFSETQ. The CDR3 sequence: CASSPGGSTEAFF. Written as DNA, the CDR3 is TGCGCCAGCAGCCCGGGCGGGTCCACTGAAGCTTTCTTT.

The V and J genes are TRBV29-1 and TRBJ2-3; 8 positions match TRBD1. Germline values: CDR1 SQVTM, CDR2 ANQGSEA. The CDR3 contains 11 residues. V shed 4 bases and J 6 bases; nucleotides not matched to a gene: 0. CDR3 DNA: TGCAGCGTTGGGGACAGGGATACGCAGTATTTT. It is translated as CSVGDRDTQYF.